These T cell receptor beta chains were read from a single sample in a study of response to subunit inactivated influenza vaccine. TCRdb processed the RT-PCR reads anew with MiXCR; each CDR3 protein has one entry. The sample holds hundreds of thousands of distinct CDR3 sequences; about 10% are singletons and the top ten take roughly a tenth. The source was PBMCs from blood, collected on the day of vaccination. The receptors originated from a man aged 45 to 65 who received an inactivated influenza vaccine. The CDR3 runs from the conserved cysteine through the conserved F or W. D genes are given only for firm matches. Rows give clone size only sometimes, using once, few, many, or a class for an expanded clone.

v_call	d_call	j_call	clone_size	cdr3_nt	cdr3_aa
TRBV9	TRBD1	TRBJ2-2	.	TGTGCCGCGGGTGACCTACAGGGGACCGGGGAGCTGTTTTTT	CAAGDLQGTGELFF
TRBV4-1	.	TRBJ2-3	few	TGCGCCAGCAGCCAAGATCAAAACACAGATACGCAGTATTTT	CASSQDQNTDTQYF
TRBV7-2	.	TRBJ2-7	few	TGTGCCAGCAGCTTCGGTGCGTTCTACGAGCAGTACTTC	CASSFGAFYEQYF
TRBV6-2/TRBV6-3	.	TRBJ2-1	many	TGTGCCAGCAATGTAGGGGGGGATGAGCAGTTCTTC	CASNVGGDEQFF
TRBV7-9	TRBD1	TRBJ2-4	many	TGTGCCAGCAGCTTAACAGGGGCTTATCAGTACTTC	CASSLTGAYQYF
TRBV10-3	TRBD2	TRBJ2-3	.	TGTGCCATCAGTGGGAGCGGGGGGGGCACAGATACGCAGTATTTT	CAISGSGGGTDTQYF
TRBV28	.	TRBJ1-5	few	TGTGCCAGCAGTATCTTCAGGGGCAATCAGCCCCAGCATTTT	CASSIFRGNQPQHF
TRBV20-1	.	TRBJ2-5	.	TGCAGTGCGGTGGAAGCGAGGGCTGCGGGACAAGAGACCCAGTACTTC	CSAVEARAAGQETQYF
TRBV12-3/TRBV12-4	.	TRBJ2-1	few	TGTGCCAGCAGAACACCAGAGGACAATGAGCAGTTCTTC	CASRTPEDNEQFF
TRBV3-1	.	TRBJ2-3	.	TGTGCCAGCAGCCAAGAAGTTGCAGATACGCAGTATTTT	CASSQEVADTQYF
TRBV20-1	TRBD2	TRBJ2-3	.	TGCAGTGCTCCCCCTAGACTAGCGGGGATCAGAGATACGCAGTATTTT	CSAPPRLAGIRDTQYF
TRBV13	TRBD1	TRBJ2-2	.	TGTGCCAGCAGCTTCGGGACAGGGAAAGCCGGGGAGCTGTTTTTT	CASSFGTGKAGELFF
TRBV20-1	.	TRBJ1-5	.	TGCAGTGCTAGCCCGTACAGGGCTGGCAATCAGCCCCAGCATTTT	CSASPYRAGNQPQHF
TRBV27	TRBD1	TRBJ2-2	.	TGTGCCAGCAGTCTCAGGGGGCTCAACACCGGGGAGCTGTTTTTT	CASSLRGLNTGELFF
TRBV4-1	.	TRBJ1-2	.	TGCGCCAGCAGCCAAGTGGGGACCCCTGGGGCTAACTATGGCTACACCTTC	CASSQVGTPGANYGYTF
TRBV10-3	TRBD2	TRBJ2-5	.	TGTGCCATCAGTGATTTTAGCGGGAGGAGCCAAGAGACCCAGTACTTC	CAISDFSGRSQETQYF
TRBV18	.	TRBJ1-2	few	TGTGCCAGCTCACCAACGGGCGGAGGGGACTATGGCTACACCTTC	CASSPTGGGDYGYTF
TRBV20-1	.	TRBJ2-1	many	TGCAGTGCTAGAGTCCGTCTAGCCCATGAGCAGTTCTTC	CSARVRLAHEQFF
TRBV5-1	.	TRBJ2-1	.	TGCGCCAGCAGCCTCCTTGGCCCCGAGAGGAATGAGCATTTCTTC	CASSLLGPERNEHFF
TRBV29-1	.	TRBJ1-5	many	TGCAGCGTTGCGGGGGGCGGCAATCAGCCCCAGCATTTT	CSVAGGGNQPQHF
TRBV15	.	TRBJ2-1	few	TGTGCCACCTCCTTTCTGGGGGATAAAAGCTCCTACAATGAGCAGTTCTTC	CATSFLGDKSSYNEQFF
TRBV10-3	.	TRBJ1-5	few	TGTGCCATCAGCGCTTATAGCAATCAGCCCCAGCATTTT	CAISAYSNQPQHF
TRBV5-4	TRBD2	TRBJ2-5	few	TGTGCCAGCAGCTTGGTAGCGGGGGGGTCGAAAAGGCAAGAGACCCAGTACTTC	CASSLVAGGSKRQETQYF
TRBV10-3	.	TRBJ2-4	.	TGTGCCATCAGTGAGTCCTCACTCCTAGCCAAAAACATTCAGTACTTC	CAISESSLLAKNIQYF
TRBV5-1	TRBD1	TRBJ1-2	.	TGCGCCAGCAGCCCGGGACAGGGGGACTATGGCTACACCTTC	CASSPGQGDYGYTF
TRBV29-1	.	TRBJ1-1	.	TGCAGCGTTGGGGCCACGAACACTGAAGCTTTCTTT	CSVGATNTEAFF
TRBV6-2/TRBV6-3	.	TRBJ2-1	many	TGTGCCAGCAGTCGACACCAAGCGGGCGACAATGAGCAGTTCTTC	CASSRHQAGDNEQFF
TRBV12-3/TRBV12-4	.	TRBJ2-7	many	TGTGCCAGCAGCCCGGGGCTCGGGGTTTACGAGCAGTACTTC	CASSPGLGVYEQYF
TRBV4-3	TRBD2	TRBJ2-7	.	TGCGCCAGCAGCCAAGATCTCGGGGGGAGGGCCTACGAGCAGTACTTC	CASSQDLGGRAYEQYF
TRBV28	TRBD1	TRBJ2-7	.	TGTGCCAGCAGTTCCTATCCCTGGGGACAGGGTCTCGACGAGCAGTACTTC	CASSSYPWGQGLDEQYF
TRBV6-1	.	TRBJ2-2	.	TGTGCCAGCAGCAACGGATGGACCAGGAACACCGGGGAGCTGTTTTTT	CASSNGWTRNTGELFF
TRBV5-1	TRBD2	TRBJ2-1	few	TGCGCCAGCAGCTTGGAGACTAGCGGAGCCTACAATGAGCAGTTCTTC	CASSLETSGAYNEQFF
TRBV24-1	TRBD1	TRBJ2-5	.	TGTGCCACCAGTGATTTAGGGACAGATGAGACCCAGTACTTC	CATSDLGTDETQYF
TRBV4-3	.	TRBJ2-5	.	TGCGCCAGCAGCCCCCTGTACAGGGACCAAGAGACCCAGTACTTC	CASSPLYRDQETQYF
TRBV5-6	.	TRBJ1-1	few	TGTGCCAGCAGCGGTAGTACTCGGACCGCGAACACTGAAGCTTTCTTT	CASSGSTRTANTEAFF
TRBV6-2/TRBV6-3	.	TRBJ1-5	few	TGTGCCAGCAGTTACACCAGGGGTCTCGGCAATCAGCCCCAGCATTTT	CASSYTRGLGNQPQHF
TRBV27	TRBD1	TRBJ2-7	.	TGTGCCAGCAGTCCGCCCGGACAGGGCGATTTCTCCTACGAGCAGTACTTC	CASSPPGQGDFSYEQYF
TRBV7-2	.	TRBJ2-3	.	TGTGCCAGCAGCAATGTCCCAGAGGACAGCACAGATACGCAGTATTTT	CASSNVPEDSTDTQYF
TRBV7-9	TRBD2	TRBJ2-1	few	TGTGCCAGCAGCCGGTCGACTAGCGGGCTCTACAATGAGCAGTTCTTC	CASSRSTSGLYNEQFF
TRBV11-2	.	TRBJ1-5	few	TGTGCCAGCAGCGGCCACAGGGAGGATCAGCCCCAGCATTTT	CASSGHREDQPQHF
TRBV3-1	.	TRBJ1-1	.	TGTGCCTGCTCCAAGCAGGTCCCTTGGACTAATGCTGCGGGGAACACTGAAGCTTTCTTT	CACSKQVPWTNAAGNTEAFF
TRBV7-9	.	TRBJ1-2	.	TGTGCCAGCAGCCCTACCCCCGGGGGCTACACCTTC	CASSPTPGGYTF
TRBV12-3/TRBV12-4	.	TRBJ2-1	few	TGTGCCAGCAGCCTTCGTCTCTTGGAAGGGAAAAATGAGCAGTTCTTC	CASSLRLLEGKNEQFF
TRBV6-1	TRBD1	TRBJ2-5	few	TGTGCCAGCAGTCAAACAGGGGTCCAAGAGACCCAGTACTTC	CASSQTGVQETQYF
TRBV18	TRBD1	TRBJ2-7	.	TGTGCCAGCTCACCACTTTCCGGGACAGGGAACTACGAGCAGTACTTC	CASSPLSGTGNYEQYF
TRBV24-1	TRBD1	TRBJ2-7	few	TGTGCCACCAGTGAAACCGGGACAGGGGAGGGCCACGAGCAGTACTTC	CATSETGTGEGHEQYF
TRBV12-3/TRBV12-4	.	TRBJ2-1	many	TGTGCCAGCAGCCAACCCGGACGGAACTACAATGAGCAGTTCTTC	CASSQPGRNYNEQFF
TRBV6-1	TRBD1	TRBJ1-5	few	TGTGCCAGCAGCCCCCCGACAGGGGGCGGTCAGCCCCAGCATTTT	CASSPPTGGGQPQHF
TRBV11-2	TRBD2	TRBJ2-1	.	TGTGCCAGCAGCTTAGATGCTAGCGGGGTATCGGGGACCTACAATGAGCAGTTCTTC	CASSLDASGVSGTYNEQFF
TRBV12-3/TRBV12-4	TRBD1	TRBJ2-7	many	TGTGCCAGCAGGATTGGACAGGGATCCTACGAGCAGTACTTC	CASRIGQGSYEQYF
TRBV4-1	.	TRBJ2-5	many	TGCGCCAGCAGCGCAGGACGGATGGAAATGAGAGAGACCCAGTACTTC	CASSAGRMEMRETQYF
TRBV6-5	.	TRBJ2-2	many	TGTGCCAGCAGTTACTCCCGGTCCACCGGGGAGCTGTTTTTT	CASSYSRSTGELFF
TRBV12-3/TRBV12-4	.	TRBJ1-2	.	TGTGCCAGCAGCCTCCGGGGATACTATGGCTACACCTTC	CASSLRGYYGYTF
TRBV24-1	.	TRBJ2-7	few	TGTGCCACCAGTGAAGGCGGCGGCTCCTACGAGCAGTACTTC	CATSEGGGSYEQYF
TRBV5-1	.	TRBJ2-1	many	TGCGCCAGCAGCTTGGCGCCTAGCATGGATGAGCAGTTCTTC	CASSLAPSMDEQFF
TRBV2	.	TRBJ2-6	.	TGTGCCAGCACTGCTGTGGGAAGTCGCTCTGGGGCCAACGTCCTGACTTTC	CASTAVGSRSGANVLTF
TRBV7-9	.	TRBJ2-3	.	TGTGCCAGCAGCTTATTAGAGGGGTCCCGCACAGATACGCAGTATTTT	CASSLLEGSRTDTQYF
TRBV4-3	.	TRBJ2-7	few	TGCGCCAGCAGCCAAGATCCAGGGGGGAAGCAGTACTTC	CASSQDPGGKQYF